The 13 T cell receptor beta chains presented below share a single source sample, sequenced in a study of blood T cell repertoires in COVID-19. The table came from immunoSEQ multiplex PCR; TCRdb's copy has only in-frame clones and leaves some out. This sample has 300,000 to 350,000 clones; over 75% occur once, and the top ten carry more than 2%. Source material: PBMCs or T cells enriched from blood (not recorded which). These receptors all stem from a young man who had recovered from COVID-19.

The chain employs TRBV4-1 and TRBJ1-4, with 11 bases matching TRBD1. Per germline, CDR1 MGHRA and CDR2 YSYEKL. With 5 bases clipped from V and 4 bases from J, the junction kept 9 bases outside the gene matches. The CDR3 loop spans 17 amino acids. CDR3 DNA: TGCGCCAGCAGCTTAACGGACAGGGGGCAGAATAATGAAAAACTGTTTTTT. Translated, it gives CASSLTDRGQNNEKLFF.

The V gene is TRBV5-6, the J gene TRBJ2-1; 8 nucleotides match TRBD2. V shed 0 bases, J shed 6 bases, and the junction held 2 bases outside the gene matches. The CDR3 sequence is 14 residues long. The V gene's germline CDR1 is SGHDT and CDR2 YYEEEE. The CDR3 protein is CASSLAGGSNEQFF. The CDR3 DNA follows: TGTGCCAGCAGCTTGGCGGGGGGGTCCAATGAGCAGTTCTTC.

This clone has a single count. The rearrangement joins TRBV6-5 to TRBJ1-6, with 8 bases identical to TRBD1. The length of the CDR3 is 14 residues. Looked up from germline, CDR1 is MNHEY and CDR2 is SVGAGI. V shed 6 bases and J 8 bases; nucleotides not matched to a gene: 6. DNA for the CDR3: TGTGCCAGCAGACCGGGACAGGATTATTCACCCCTCCACTTT. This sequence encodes CASRPGQDYSPLHF.

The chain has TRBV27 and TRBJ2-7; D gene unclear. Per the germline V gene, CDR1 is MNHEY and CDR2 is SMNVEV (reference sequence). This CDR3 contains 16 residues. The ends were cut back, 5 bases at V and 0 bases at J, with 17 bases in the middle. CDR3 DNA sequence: TGTGCCAGCAGTCCCTCCTCTGGGCAAGACTCCTACGAGCAGTACTTC. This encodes CASSPSSGQDSYEQYF.

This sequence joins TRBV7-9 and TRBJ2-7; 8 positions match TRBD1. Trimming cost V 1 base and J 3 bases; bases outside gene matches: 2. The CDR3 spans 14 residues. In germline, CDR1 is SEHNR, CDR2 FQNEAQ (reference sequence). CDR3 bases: TGTGCCAGCAGCTTAGGGACAGGGAGCTACGAGCAGTACTTC. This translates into CASSLGTGSYEQYF.

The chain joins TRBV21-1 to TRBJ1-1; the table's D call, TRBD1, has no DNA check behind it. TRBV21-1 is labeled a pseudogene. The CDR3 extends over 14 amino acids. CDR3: CASSKVRQNTEAFF. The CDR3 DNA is TGTGCCAGCAGCAAAGTCCGACAGAACACTGAAGCTTTCTTT.

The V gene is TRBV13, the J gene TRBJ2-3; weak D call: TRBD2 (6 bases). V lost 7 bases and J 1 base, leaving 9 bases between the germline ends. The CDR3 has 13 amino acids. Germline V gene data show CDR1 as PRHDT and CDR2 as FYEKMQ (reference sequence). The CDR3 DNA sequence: TGTGCCAGCACGGCGGGGCGCACAGATACGCAGTATTTT. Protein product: CASTAGRTDTQYF.

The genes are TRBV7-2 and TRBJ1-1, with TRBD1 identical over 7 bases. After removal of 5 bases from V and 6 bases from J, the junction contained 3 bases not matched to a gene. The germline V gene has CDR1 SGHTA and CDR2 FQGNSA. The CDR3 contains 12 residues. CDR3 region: CASSIQGSEAFF. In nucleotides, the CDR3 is TGTGCCAGCAGCATACAGGGGTCTGAAGCTTTCTTT.

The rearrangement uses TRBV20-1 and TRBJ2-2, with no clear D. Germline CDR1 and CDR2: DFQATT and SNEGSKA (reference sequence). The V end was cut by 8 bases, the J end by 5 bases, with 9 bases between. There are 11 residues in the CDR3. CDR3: CSFSRTGELFF. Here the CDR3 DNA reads TGCAGTTTCTCTAGGACCGGGGAGCTGTTTTTT.

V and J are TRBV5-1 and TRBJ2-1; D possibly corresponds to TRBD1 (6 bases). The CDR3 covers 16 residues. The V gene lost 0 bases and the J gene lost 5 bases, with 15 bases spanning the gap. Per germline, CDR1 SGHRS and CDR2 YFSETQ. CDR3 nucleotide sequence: TGCGCCAGCAGCTTGGATTCAGGGGCCTTCCACAATGAGCAGTTCTTC. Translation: CASSLDSGAFHNEQFF.

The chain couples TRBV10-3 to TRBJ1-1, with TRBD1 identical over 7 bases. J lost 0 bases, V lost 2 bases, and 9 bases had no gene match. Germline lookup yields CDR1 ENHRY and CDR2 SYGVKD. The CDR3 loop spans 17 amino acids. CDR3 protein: CAISETNQGQMNTEAFF. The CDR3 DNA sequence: TGTGCCATCAGTGAGACTAACCAGGGACAGATGAACACTGAAGCTTTCTTT.

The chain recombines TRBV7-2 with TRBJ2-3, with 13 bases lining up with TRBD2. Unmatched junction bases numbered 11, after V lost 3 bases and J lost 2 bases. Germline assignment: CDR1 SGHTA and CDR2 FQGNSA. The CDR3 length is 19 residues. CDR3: CASSFFGTTSGGLTDTQYF. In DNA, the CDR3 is TGTGCCAGCAGCTTTTTTGGCACGACTAGCGGGGGGCTCACAGATACGCAGTATTTT.

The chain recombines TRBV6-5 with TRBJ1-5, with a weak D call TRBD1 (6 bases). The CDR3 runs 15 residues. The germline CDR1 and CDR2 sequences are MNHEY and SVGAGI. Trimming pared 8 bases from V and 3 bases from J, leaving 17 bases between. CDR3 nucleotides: TGTGCCAGCCCCCGTCCCCAGGGGATCAATCAGCCCCAGCATTTT. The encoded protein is CASPRPQGINQPQHF.